The sequence of this T cell receptor beta chain was determined in a study of regulatory T cells in long-lasting Graves disease. Germline CDR1 is SGHTA and CDR2 is FQGNSA. CDR3 length: 15 residues. Trimming removed 1 base from V and 6 bases from J, with 14 bases in between. This clonotype was counted at least ten times. Time point specified: newly diagnosed GD, antithyroid drugs for less than 3 months. The TCR library was prepared using RNA isolated from PBMCs. As collected, the peripheral blood samples measured 8 to 9 milliliters each and went into EDTA tubes. CDR3 regions were amplified by Arm-PCR using iRepertoire HTBI primers to build TCR beta libraries. From the multiplex PCR reads, TCRdb called clonotypes with MiXCR, one entry per CDR3 protein. Of roughly 610,000 distinct CDR3 sequences listed, about 16% are singletons. A further study also used this sample, focusing on T cells in Graves' hyperthyroidism and ophthalmopathy.

The genes are TRBV7-2 and TRBJ2-3; D is uncertain. The clonotype comes from a man aged 18 to 29 with Graves disease. Sequences were derived from peripheral blood mononuclear cells (PBMCs), sampled at new diagnosis, from a patient treated with antithyroid drugs. CDR3 nucleotides: TGTGCCAGCAGCTTAGGCTATACCCCTCGGGATACGCAGTATTTT. This translates into CASSLGYTPRDTQYF.